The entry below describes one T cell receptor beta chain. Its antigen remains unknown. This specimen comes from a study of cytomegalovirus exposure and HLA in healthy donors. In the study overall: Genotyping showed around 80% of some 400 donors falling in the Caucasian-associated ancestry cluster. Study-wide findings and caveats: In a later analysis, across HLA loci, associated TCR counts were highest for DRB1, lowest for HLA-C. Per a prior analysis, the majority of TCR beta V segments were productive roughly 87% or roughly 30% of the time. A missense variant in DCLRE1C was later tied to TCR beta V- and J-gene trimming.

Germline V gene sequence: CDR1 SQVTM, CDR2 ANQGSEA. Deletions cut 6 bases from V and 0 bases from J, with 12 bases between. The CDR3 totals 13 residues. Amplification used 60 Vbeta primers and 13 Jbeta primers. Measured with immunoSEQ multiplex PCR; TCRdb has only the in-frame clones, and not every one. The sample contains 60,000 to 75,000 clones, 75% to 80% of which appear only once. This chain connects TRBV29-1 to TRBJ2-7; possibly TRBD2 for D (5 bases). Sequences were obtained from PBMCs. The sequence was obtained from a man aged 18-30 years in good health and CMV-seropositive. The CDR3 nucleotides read TGCAGCGTCTATTCGGGGAGCTCCTACGAGCAGTACTTC. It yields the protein CSVYSGSSYEQYF.